This T cell receptor beta chain was identified during a study of STAT5B mutations in CD4+ large granular lymphocyte leukemia. On the study more broadly: Among healthy controls, a particular HLA allele went with more CDR3 'QG' motifs.

This table comes from immunoSEQ multiplex PCR, and its TCRdb copy is limited to in-frame clones, with some not included. The table includes 30,000 to 40,000 clones, 69% detected once. This clone was detected only a few times. The antigen is unknown. Study findings and constraints: 8/27 top patient clones versus 2/35 control clones were TRBV06-family. Over 20% of private leukemic clonotypes occurred rarely in other patients' non-leukemic repertoires.

The length of the CDR3 is 14 residues. The V end was cut by 4 bases, the J end by 1 base, with 11 bases between. Germline V CDR1 and CDR2: SGHRS, YFSETQ. The rearrangement links TRBV5-1 to TRBJ1-1; D is uncertain. The source is a human donor in good health. What was sequenced was CD4+ T cells from blood buffy coats. CDR3 sequence (DNA): TGCGCCAGCAGCCTGGACGGACGGAACACTGAAGCTTTCTTT. This gives the protein CASSLDGRNTEAFF.